Shown below are 3 T cell receptor beta chains from a single sample sequenced in a study of low-dose radiotherapy and immunotherapy resistance in tumors. cDNA synthesis used a TRAV/TRBV-specific primer set for both chains. With a V-primer adapter and a constant-region primer, TCRs were amplified for about 22 PCR cycles. One entry per CDR3 protein results from TCRdb running MiXCR on the reads. The sample includes 30,000 to 45,000 distinct CDR3 sequences, around 21% of them seen just once. Regarding time point: after trial treatment. Indicated treatment: LDRT plus nivolumab, ipilimumab, low-dose cyclophosphamide and aspirin (RACIN trial). The sequences come from PBMCs, collected after low-dose radiotherapy plus immunotherapy. The receptors stem from a female donor with ovarian cancer.

This clonotype was recorded many times. The chain has TRBV10-2 and TRBJ2-2; 14 nucleotides align to TRBD2. The CDR3 sequence is 15 residues long. The V segment lost 8 bases and the J segment 1 base; nucleotides outside the gene matches: 0. Germline loops: CDR1 WSHSY, CDR2 SAAADI. In DNA, the CDR3 is TGCGCCAGCGGGACTAGCGGGGGGAACACCGGGGAGCTGTTTTTT. As protein: CASGTSGGNTGELFF.

In this sample, this clonotype turned up many times. The J gene is TRBJ2-7, the V gene TRBV27; D uncertain. V was pared by 3 bases and J by 0 bases, with 6 bases between. This CDR3 spans 13 amino acids. Germline V lookup: CDR1 MNHEY, CDR2 SMNVEV (reference sequence). The CDR3 spells CASSFGPSYEQYF. The CDR3, as DNA: TGTGCCAGCAGTTTTGGCCCCTCCTACGAGCAGTACTTC.

This chain joins TRBV9 and TRBJ1-5; no clear D gene. Trimming shortened V by 0 bases and J by 0 bases, and 10 bases separated the two germline ends. This CDR3 is 16 amino acids long. The germline V gene has CDR1 SGDLS and CDR2 YYNGEE. CDR3 region: CASSVGSGVSNQPQHF. In DNA, the CDR3 is TGTGCCAGCAGCGTAGGGTCTGGGGTTAGCAATCAGCCCCAGCATTTT. Filled out from reference TRBV9 and TRBJ1-5, the complete variable domain reads DSGVTQTPKHLITATGQRVTLRCSPRSGDLSVYWYQQSLDQGLQFLIQYYNGEERAKGNILERFSAQQFPDLHSELNLSSLELGDSALYFCASSVGSGVSNQPQHFGDGTRLSIL.